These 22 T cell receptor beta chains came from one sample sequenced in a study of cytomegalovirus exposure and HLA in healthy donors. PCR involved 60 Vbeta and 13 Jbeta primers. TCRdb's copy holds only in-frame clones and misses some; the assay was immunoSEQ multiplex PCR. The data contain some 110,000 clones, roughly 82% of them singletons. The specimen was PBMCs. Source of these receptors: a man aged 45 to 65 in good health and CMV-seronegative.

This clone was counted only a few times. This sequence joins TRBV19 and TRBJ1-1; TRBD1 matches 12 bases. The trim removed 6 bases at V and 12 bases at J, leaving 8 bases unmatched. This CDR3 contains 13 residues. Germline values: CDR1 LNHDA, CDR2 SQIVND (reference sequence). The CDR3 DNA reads TGTGCCAGTAGCCCTGGGACAGGGGGCGCAACTTTCTTT. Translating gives CASSPGTGGATFF.

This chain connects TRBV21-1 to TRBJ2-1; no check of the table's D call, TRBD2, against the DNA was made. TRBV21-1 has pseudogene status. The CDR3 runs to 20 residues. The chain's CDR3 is CASSKGPAGGLHLIYNEQFF. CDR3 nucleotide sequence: TGTGCCAGCAGCAAAGGACCAGCGGGGGGCCTTCACCTTATCTACAATGAGCAGTTCTTC.

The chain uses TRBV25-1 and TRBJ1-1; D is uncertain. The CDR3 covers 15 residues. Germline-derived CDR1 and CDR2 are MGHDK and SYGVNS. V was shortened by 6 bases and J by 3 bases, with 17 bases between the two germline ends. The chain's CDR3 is CASSQTGFGDTEAFF. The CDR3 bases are TGTGCCAGCAGCCAGACGGGGTTTGGGGACACTGAAGCTTTCTTT.

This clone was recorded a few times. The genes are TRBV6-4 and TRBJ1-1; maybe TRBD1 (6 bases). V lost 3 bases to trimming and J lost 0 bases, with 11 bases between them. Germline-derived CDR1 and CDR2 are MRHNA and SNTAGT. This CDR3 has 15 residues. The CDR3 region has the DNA TGTGCCAGCAGTGATCCAGGGGCCCTGAACACTGAAGCTTTCTTT. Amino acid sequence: CASSDPGALNTEAFF.

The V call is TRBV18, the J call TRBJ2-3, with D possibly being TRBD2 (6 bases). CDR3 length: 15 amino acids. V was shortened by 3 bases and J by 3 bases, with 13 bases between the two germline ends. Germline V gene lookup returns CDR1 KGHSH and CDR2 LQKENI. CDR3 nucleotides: TGTGCCAGCTCACCTGGAGGGGTTGGGACAGATACGCAGTATTTT. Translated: CASSPGGVGTDTQYF. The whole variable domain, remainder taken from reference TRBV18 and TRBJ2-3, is NAGVMQNPRHLVRRRGQEARLRCSPMKGHSHVYWYRQLPEEGLKFMVYLQKENIIDESGMPKERFSAEFPKEGPSILRIQQVVRGDSAAYFCASSPGGVGTDTQYFGPGTRLTVL.

The CDR3 DNA follows: TGTGCCAGCAGCCAAGGAACAGGGAGAAAGCTGTTTTTT. Protein product: CASSQGTGRKLFF. The chain couples TRBV14 to TRBJ1-4; D possibly corresponds to TRBD1 (6 bases). Trimming left V 1 base short and J 14 bases short, with 14 bases between. This CDR3 region has 13 residues. In germline, CDR1 is SGHDN, CDR2 FVKESK.

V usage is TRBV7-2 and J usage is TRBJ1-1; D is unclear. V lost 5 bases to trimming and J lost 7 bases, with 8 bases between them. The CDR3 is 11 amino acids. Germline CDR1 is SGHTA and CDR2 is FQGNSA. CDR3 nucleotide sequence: TGTGCCAGCAGCCGGTTATATGAAGCTTTCTTT. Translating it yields CASSRLYEAFF. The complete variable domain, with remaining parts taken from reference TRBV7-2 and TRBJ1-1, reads GAGVSQSPSNKVTEKGKDVELRCDPISGHTALYWYRQSLGQGLEFLIYFQGNSAPDKSGLPSDRFSAERTGGSVSTLTIQRTQQEDSAVYLCASSRLYEAFFGQGTRLTVV.

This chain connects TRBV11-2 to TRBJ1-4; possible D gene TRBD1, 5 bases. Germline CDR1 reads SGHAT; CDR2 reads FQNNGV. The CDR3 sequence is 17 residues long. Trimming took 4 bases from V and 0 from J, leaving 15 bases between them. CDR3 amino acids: CASSSLTDRATNEKLFF. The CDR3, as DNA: TGTGCCAGCAGCTCCCTAACAGACAGAGCAACTAATGAAAAACTGTTTTTT.

CDR3 DNA sequence: TGCGCCAGCAGCCAACCGAGGGGGCGCGAGGTCGTGGTCGAAGCTTTCTTT. Its translation is CASSQPRGREVVVEAFF. The J gene is TRBJ1-1, the V gene TRBV5-1; 7 nucleotides line up with TRBD1. With V trimmed by 4 bases and J by 8 bases, 20 bases remained unmatched. CDR3 size: 17 residues. Per the germline V gene, CDR1 is SGHRS and CDR2 is YFSETQ.

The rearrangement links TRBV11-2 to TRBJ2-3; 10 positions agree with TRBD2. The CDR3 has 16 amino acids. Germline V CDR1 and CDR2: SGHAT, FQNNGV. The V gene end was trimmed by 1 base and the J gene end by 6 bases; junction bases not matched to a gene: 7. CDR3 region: CASSLAQRGGLDTQYF. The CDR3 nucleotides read TGTGCCAGCAGCTTAGCGCAGCGGGGGGGCCTGGATACGCAGTATTTT.

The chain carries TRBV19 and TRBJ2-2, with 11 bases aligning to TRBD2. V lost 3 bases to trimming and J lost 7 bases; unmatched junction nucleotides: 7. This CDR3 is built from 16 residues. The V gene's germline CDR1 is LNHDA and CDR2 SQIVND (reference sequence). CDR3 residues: CASSITASGGIGELFF. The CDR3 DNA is TGTGCCAGTAGTATTACGGCTAGCGGGGGGATCGGGGAGCTGTTTTTT.

The chain's CDR3 is CASLGVNTIYF. Here the CDR3 DNA reads TGTGCCAGCCTCGGGGTAAACACCATATATTTT. The V and J genes are TRBV7-9 and TRBJ1-3; D is undetermined. CDR1 SEHNR and CDR2 FQNEAQ come from the germline V gene (reference sequence). There are 11 residues in the CDR3. Trimming took 8 bases from V and 6 from J, leaving 8 bases between them.

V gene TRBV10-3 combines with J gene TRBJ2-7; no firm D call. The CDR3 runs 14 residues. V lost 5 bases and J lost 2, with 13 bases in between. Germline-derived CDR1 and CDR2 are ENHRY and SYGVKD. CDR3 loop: CAISTAPSTYEQYF. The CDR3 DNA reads TGTGCCATCAGTACAGCCCCTTCGACCTACGAGCAGTACTTC.

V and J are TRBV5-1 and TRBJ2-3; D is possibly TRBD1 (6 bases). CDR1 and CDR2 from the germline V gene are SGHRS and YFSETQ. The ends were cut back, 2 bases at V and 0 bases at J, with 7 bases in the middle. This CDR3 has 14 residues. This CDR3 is CASSFQGSTDTQYF. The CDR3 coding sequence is TGCGCCAGCAGCTTTCAGGGGAGCACAGATACGCAGTATTTT.

The CDR3 loop reads CASREPLLTGTANTGELFF. CDR3 sequence (DNA): TGTGCCAGCAGGGAACCTTTGCTTACCGGGACAGCGAACACCGGGGAGCTGTTTTTT. The chain joins TRBV2 to TRBJ2-2; 7 bases align to TRBD1. Germline V lookup: CDR1 SNHLY, CDR2 FYNNEI. V was pared by 6 bases and J by 0 bases, with 16 bases of the junction left unmatched. The CDR3 contains 19 residues.

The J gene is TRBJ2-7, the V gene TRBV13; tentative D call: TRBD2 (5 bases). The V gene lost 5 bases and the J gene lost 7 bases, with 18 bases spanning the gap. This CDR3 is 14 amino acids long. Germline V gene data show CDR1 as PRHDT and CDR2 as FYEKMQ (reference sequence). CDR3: CASSPRAPLGEQYV. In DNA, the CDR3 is TGTGCCAGCAGCCCGCGGGCCCCCCTCGGGGAGCAGTACGTC.

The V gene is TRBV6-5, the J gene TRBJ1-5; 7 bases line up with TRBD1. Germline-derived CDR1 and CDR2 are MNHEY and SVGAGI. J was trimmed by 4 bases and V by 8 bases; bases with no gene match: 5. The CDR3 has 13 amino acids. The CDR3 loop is CASGRDRNQPQHF. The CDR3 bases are TGTGCCAGCGGACGGGACAGAAATCAGCCCCAGCATTTT.

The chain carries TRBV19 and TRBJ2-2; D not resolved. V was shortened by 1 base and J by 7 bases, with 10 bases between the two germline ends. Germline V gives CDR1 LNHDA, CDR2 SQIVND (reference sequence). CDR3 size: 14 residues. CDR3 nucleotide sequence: TGTGCCAGTAGTATAGGTTCCCCCGTCGGGGAGCTGTTTTTT. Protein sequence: CASSIGSPVGELFF.

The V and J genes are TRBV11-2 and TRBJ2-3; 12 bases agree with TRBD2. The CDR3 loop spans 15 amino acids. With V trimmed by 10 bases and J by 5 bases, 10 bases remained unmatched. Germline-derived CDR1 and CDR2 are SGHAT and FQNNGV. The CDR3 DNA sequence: TGTGCCATTTCTAGCGGGGGGGCTCCCGGAGATACGCAGTATTTT. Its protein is CAISSGGAPGDTQYF. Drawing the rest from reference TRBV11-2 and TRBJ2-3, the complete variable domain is EAGVAQSPRYKIIEKRQSVAFWCNPISGHATLYWYQQILGQGPKLLIQFQNNGVVDDSQLPKDRFSAERLKGVDSTLKIQPAKLEDSAVYLCAISSGGAPGDTQYFGPGTRLTVL.

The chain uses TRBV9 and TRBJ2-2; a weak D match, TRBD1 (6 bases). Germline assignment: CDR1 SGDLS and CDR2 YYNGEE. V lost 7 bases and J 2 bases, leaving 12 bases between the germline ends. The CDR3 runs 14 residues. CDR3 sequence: CASEKGVNTGELFF. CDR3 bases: TGTGCCAGCGAAAAGGGGGTAAACACCGGGGAGCTGTTTTTT.

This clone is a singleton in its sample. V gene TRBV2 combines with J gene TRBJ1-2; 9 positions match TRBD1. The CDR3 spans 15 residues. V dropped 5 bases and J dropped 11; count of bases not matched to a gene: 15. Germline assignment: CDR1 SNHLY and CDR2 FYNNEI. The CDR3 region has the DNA TGTGCCAGCAGTCAAACAGGGGGCGGCGGTCAATGGTACACCTTC. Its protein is CASSQTGGGGQWYTF.

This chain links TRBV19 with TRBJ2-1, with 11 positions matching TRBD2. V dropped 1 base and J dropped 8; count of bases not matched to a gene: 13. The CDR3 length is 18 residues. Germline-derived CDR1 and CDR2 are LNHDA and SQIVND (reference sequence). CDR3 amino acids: CASSIARSAPLAGDEQFF. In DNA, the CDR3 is TGTGCCAGTAGTATAGCTAGATCCGCCCCACTAGCGGGGGATGAGCAGTTCTTC.